This T cell receptor beta chain is drawn from a study of T cell responses to AZD1222 COVID-19 vaccine. Study results and caveats: The donors showed a predominance of white British ancestry and of females, with possible underestimation of clonal diversity. Spike regions recognized by vaccine-associated CD4 TCRs spanned the protein, led by 160-218 and 743-854.

Measured with immunoSEQ multiplex PCR; TCRdb has only the in-frame clones, and not every one. The sample includes roughly 100,000 clones, about 90% seen only once; the top ten take approximately 27%. The V segment lost 1 base and the J segment 2 bases; nucleotides outside the gene matches: 7. The CDR3 contains 17 residues. Germline CDR1 reads SGHTA; CDR2 reads FQGNSA. As for this clone: The antigen is not known.

The starting material was peripheral blood, obtained on day 0 of AZD1222 vaccination. This clonotype was obtained from an adult in good health. This sequence joins TRBV7-2 and TRBJ1-5; 8 bases line up with TRBD1. The CDR3 nucleotides are TGTGCCAGCAGCTTAGTTGCAGGGGGCTTAGGCAATCAGCCCCAGCATTTT. It codes for CASSLVAGGLGNQPQHF.